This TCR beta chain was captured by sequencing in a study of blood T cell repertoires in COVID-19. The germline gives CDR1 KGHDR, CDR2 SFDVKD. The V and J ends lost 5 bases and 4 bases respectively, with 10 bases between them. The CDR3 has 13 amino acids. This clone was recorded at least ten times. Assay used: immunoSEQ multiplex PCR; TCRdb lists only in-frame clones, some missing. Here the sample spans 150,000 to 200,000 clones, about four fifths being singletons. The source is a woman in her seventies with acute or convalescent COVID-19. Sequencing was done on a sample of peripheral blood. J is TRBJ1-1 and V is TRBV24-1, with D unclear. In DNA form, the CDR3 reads TGTGCCACCAGTGTTGCGGGAGGCACTGAAGCTTTCTTT. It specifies CATSVAGGTEAFF.